This TCR beta chain was recorded in a study of blood T cells in healthy people across ages. Study conclusions and caveats: More naive CD4+ cells and higher diversity marked long-lived donors relative to aged donors.

It was with a sample-barcoded 5' primer and a J-beta primer mix that a second PCR of roughly 7 to 12 cycles was run. One entry per CDR3 protein results from TCRdb running MiXCR on the 5' RACE reads. Of 710,000 or so distinct CDR3 sequences in the sample, approximately 22% were seen once. As regards this clonotype: What it recognizes is unknown.

Germline V gene sequence: CDR1 LGHNA, CDR2 YSLEER. The CDR3 has 16 amino acids. This TCR was recovered from a man between 65 and 85 years old in good health. The chain couples TRBV4-3 to TRBJ2-5; D uncertain. The J call may be mistaken, given a closer DNA end match to TRBJ2-1. The sample consisted of blood. The CDR3 region has the DNA TGCGCCAGCAGCCAAGGTTTAGCTAGTACGTCCACTGAGCAGTTCTTC. It is translated as CASSQGLASTSTEQFF.